This TCR beta chain derives from a study of cytomegalovirus exposure and HLA in healthy donors. With regard to this clone: Its antigen is as yet unknown.

Amplification used 60 Vbeta primers and 13 Jbeta primers. Clones were read by immunoSEQ multiplex PCR, and TCRdb kept only the in-frame ones, dropping some. Counted here are some 190,000 clones, around four fifths occurring once; the ten biggest clones make up more than 1.4%. Points from the study as a whole: Most subjects had HLA-A and HLA-B alleles reportedly predicted accurately by TCR beta sequences.

This CDR3 has 13 residues. After removal of 6 bases from V and 4 bases from J, the junction contained 4 bases not matched to a gene. Germline V gene lookup returns CDR1 MNHNS and CDR2 SASEGT. This clonotype was obtained from a man between 18 and 35 years old in good health and CMV-seronegative. The sequenced material came from PBMCs. J is TRBJ1-2 and V is TRBV6-1; TRBD1 matches at 8 bases. The CDR3 DNA follows: TGTGCCAGCAGACGTGGACAGGGCTATGGCTACACCTTC. It encodes CASRRGQGYGYTF.